The rows below give T cell receptor beta chains drawn from one sample of a study of technical replicates of blood from a handful of donors. Sequenced by immunoSEQ multiplex PCR; TCRdb stores in-frame clones only, minus some. The sample has about 58,000 clones, 90% to 95% seen once; the top ten hold about 3.9%. The sequencing input was PBMCs. These receptors all stem from a human donor in good health. Some clones in this sample may be carry-over from other donors' samples. Both conserved end residues are part of each CDR3. The order of the fields is D gene, J gene, V gene, CDR3 protein, CDR3 DNA. D genes are given only for firm matches.

d_gene: TRBD1; j_gene: TRBJ2-7; v_gene: TRBV7-9; CDR3aa: CASSPRDRALSEQYF; CDR3nt: TGTGCCAGCAGCCCCCGGGACAGGGCGCTCTCCGAGCAGTACTTC
d_gene: NA; j_gene: TRBJ1-1; v_gene: TRBV28; CDR3aa: CASSFLRTEAFF; CDR3nt: TGTGCCAGCAGTTTTCTACGCACTGAAGCTTTCTTT
d_gene: NA; j_gene: TRBJ1-2; v_gene: TRBV5-1; CDR3aa: CASRSVTPGHNYGYTF; CDR3nt: TGCGCCAGCAGATCGGTCACCCCGGGACACAACTATGGCTACACCTTC
d_gene: TRBD1; j_gene: TRBJ2-7; v_gene: TRBV7-2; CDR3aa: CASSLGGQGTLEQYF; CDR3nt: TGTGCCAGCAGCTTAGGGGGACAGGGAACCCTCGAGCAGTACTTC
d_gene: NA; j_gene: TRBJ2-6; v_gene: TRBV6-6; CDR3aa: CASSYGGADGANVLTF; CDR3nt: TGTGCCAGCAGTTACGGGGGCGCTGACGGGGCCAACGTCCTGACTTTC
d_gene: TRBD1; j_gene: TRBJ2-7; v_gene: TRBV5-1; CDR3aa: CASSPQGPTYEQYF; CDR3nt: TGCGCCAGCAGCCCACAGGGGCCGACCTACGAGCAGTACTTC
d_gene: NA; j_gene: TRBJ1-4; v_gene: TRBV27; CDR3aa: CASSLGPGLSNEKLFF; CDR3nt: TGTGCCAGCAGTTTGGGGCCCGGATTATCAAATGAAAAACTGTTTTTT
d_gene: NA; j_gene: TRBJ1-5; v_gene: TRBV7-2; CDR3aa: CASTINGNQPQHF; CDR3nt: TGTGCCAGCACTATCAATGGCAATCAGCCCCAGCATTTT
d_gene: TRBD1; j_gene: TRBJ1-6; v_gene: TRBV4-1; CDR3aa: CASSQTSGGRRNSPLHF; CDR3nt: TGCGCCAGCAGCCAAACATCAGGGGGAAGGCGGAATTCACCCCTCCACTTT
d_gene: NA; j_gene: TRBJ2-5; v_gene: TRBV18; CDR3aa: CASSPLAGIQETQYF; CDR3nt: TGTGCCAGCTCACCATTGGCCGGGATCCAAGAGACCCAGTACTTC
d_gene: NA; j_gene: TRBJ2-4; v_gene: TRBV4-3; CDR3aa: CASSYRVF; CDR3nt: TGCGCCAGCAGTTACAGGGTATTC
d_gene: TRBD1; j_gene: TRBJ1-2; v_gene: TRBV10-1; CDR3aa: CASSIRDRVWESYGYTF; CDR3nt: TGCGCCAGCAGTATAAGAGACAGGGTGTGGGAAAGCTATGGCTACACCTTC
d_gene: NA; j_gene: TRBJ1-2; v_gene: TRBV21-1; CDR3aa: CASSKDKNYGYTF; CDR3nt: TGTGCCAGCAGCAAAGACAAAAACTATGGCTACACCTTC
d_gene: TRBD2; j_gene: TRBJ2-1; v_gene: TRBV5-1; CDR3aa: CASTAGGGYNEQFF; CDR3nt: TGCGCCAGCACAGCGGGAGGAGGCTACAATGAGCAGTTCTTC
d_gene: NA; j_gene: TRBJ2-3; v_gene: TRBV4-3; CDR3aa: CASSQAFTSTDTQYF; CDR3nt: TGCGCCAGCAGCCAAGCGTTTACTAGCACAGATACGCAGTATTTT
d_gene: NA; j_gene: TRBJ1-1; v_gene: TRBV5-5; CDR3aa: CASSLGGQLNTEAFF; CDR3nt: TGTGCCAGCAGCTTGGGAGGACAACTGAACACTGAAGCTTTCTTT
d_gene: TRBD1; j_gene: TRBJ2-2; v_gene: TRBV5-6; CDR3aa: CASSWGGQGKSTGELFF; CDR3nt: TGTGCCAGCAGCTGGGGAGGACAGGGGAAGAGCACCGGGGAGCTGTTTTTT